This T cell receptor beta chain derives from a study of cytomegalovirus exposure and HLA in healthy donors. The overall study: A prior analysis found 90 million to 120 million unique TCR beta sequences from roughly 180 million T cells. The study's findings and limits: Within an earlier analysis, most TCR beta V segments proved productive either about 87% or about 30% of the time. The authors listed roughly 150 TCR beta chains as cytomegalovirus-associated. Most CMV-associated TCR beta chains appeared HLA-restricted in a later analysis.

This clone showed up many times. The antigen remains unidentified. J lost 5 bases, V lost 4 bases, and 13 bases had no gene match. Germline V lookup: CDR1 SGHRS, CDR2 YFSETQ. CDR3 length: 17 amino acids. PCR amplification relied on 60 Vbeta primers (plus 13 Jbeta primers). TCRdb's copy holds only in-frame clones and misses some; the assay was immunoSEQ multiplex PCR. The sample holds roughly 150,000 clones; less than 10% are singletons and the top ten take less than 2%. This sequence originates from a middle-aged man in good health and CMV-seronegative. The chain couples TRBV5-1 to TRBJ2-3; 10 bases are a match to TRBD2. Sequencing was performed on PBMCs. The CDR3 nucleotides are TGCGCCAGCAGCCTCCCCCTAGCGGGAGAGATAGTAGATACGCAGTATTTT. Protein product: CASSLPLAGEIVDTQYF. Filled out from reference TRBV5-1 and TRBJ2-3, the complete variable domain reads KAGVTQTPRYLIKTRGQQVTLSCSPISGHRSVSWYQQTPGQGLQFLFEYFSETQRNKGNFPGRFSGRQFSNSRSEMNVSTLELGDSALYLCASSLPLAGEIVDTQYFGPGTRLTVL.